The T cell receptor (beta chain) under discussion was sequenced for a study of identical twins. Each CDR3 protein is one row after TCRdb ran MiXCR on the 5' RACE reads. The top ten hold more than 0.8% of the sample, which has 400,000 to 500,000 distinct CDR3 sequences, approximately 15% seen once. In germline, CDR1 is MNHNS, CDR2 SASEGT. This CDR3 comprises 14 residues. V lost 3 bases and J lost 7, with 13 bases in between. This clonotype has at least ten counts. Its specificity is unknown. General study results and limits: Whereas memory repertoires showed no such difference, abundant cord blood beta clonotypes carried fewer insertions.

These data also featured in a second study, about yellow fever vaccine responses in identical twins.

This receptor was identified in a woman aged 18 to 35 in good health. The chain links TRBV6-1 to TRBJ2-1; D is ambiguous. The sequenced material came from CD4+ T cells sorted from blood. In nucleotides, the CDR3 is TGTGCCAGCAGTGACGTAGGCCAACAGAATGAGCAGTTCTTC. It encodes CASSDVGQQNEQFF.